These 23 T cell receptor beta chains were sequenced from one sample in a study of siplizumab effects on memory and regulatory T cells. Sequenced by immunoSEQ multiplex PCR; TCRdb stores in-frame clones only, minus some. In the table there are about 100,000 clones, 92% of which are singletons. The specimen was Tregs sorted from blood. The receptor source for this set is a human donor in good health.

This chain joins TRBV6-1 and TRBJ2-7; 8 nucleotides match TRBD2. From germline, CDR1 is MNHNS and CDR2 SASEGT. This CDR3 is 17 amino acids long. J lost 3 bases, V lost 4 bases, and 14 bases had no gene match. CDR3 sequence: CASSVSGGDVRGYEQYF. In nucleotides, the CDR3 is TGTGCCAGCAGTGTCTCCGGGGGGGACGTTCGGGGCTACGAGCAGTACTTC.

This rearrangement joins TRBV5-1 to TRBJ2-3; TRBD2 agrees at 13 bases. The CDR3 consists of 15 residues. V shed 4 bases and J 6 bases; nucleotides not matched to a gene: 5. Germline CDR1 and CDR2: SGHRS and YFSETQ. CDR3 sequence (DNA): TGCGCCAGCAGCAGGGGACTAGCGGGGAGGGATACGCAGTATTTT. Translated, it gives CASSRGLAGRDTQYF.

The V and J genes are TRBV5-1 and TRBJ2-3; TRBD2 matches 7 bases. CDR3 length: 14 residues. With 6 bases clipped from V and 3 bases from J, the junction kept 7 bases outside the gene matches. Germline-derived CDR1 and CDR2 are SGHRS and YFSETQ. Here the CDR3 reads CASKWAGETDTQYF. In DNA form, the CDR3 reads TGCGCCAGCAAGTGGGCGGGAGAGACAGATACGCAGTATTTT.

V is TRBV5-6 and J is TRBJ2-4; 7 bases agree with TRBD2. Germline V gives CDR1 SGHDT, CDR2 YYEEEE. The CDR3 runs to 13 residues. V shed 0 bases, J shed 7 bases, and the junction held 1 base outside the gene matches. The chain's CDR3 is CASSLGLANIQYF. The DNA for the CDR3 is TGTGCCAGCAGCTTGGGACTAGCCAACATTCAGTACTTC. Looking up the rest from reference TRBV5-6 and TRBJ2-4 gives the full variable domain: DAGVTQSPTHLIKTRGQQVTLRCSPKSGHDTVSWYQQALGQGPQFIFQYYEEEERQRGNFPDRFSGHQFPNYSSELNVNALLLGDSALYLCASSLGLANIQYFGAGTRLSVL.

This sequence joins TRBV29-1 and TRBJ1-2, with 8 bases matching TRBD1. The junction had 6 bases not matched to a gene; V was cut back by 7 bases and J by 8 bases. The CDR3 sequence is 11 residues long. Germline V gene lookup returns CDR1 SQVTM and CDR2 ANQGSEA. The CDR3 coding sequence is TGCAGCGGTCAGGGGGCAGAAGGCTACACCTTC. It is translated as CSGQGAEGYTF.

V usage is TRBV6-5 and J usage is TRBJ2-5; TRBD2 matches at 7 bases. CDR1 and CDR2 (germline): MNHEY, SVGAGI. The CDR3 is 16 amino acids. The junction had 7 bases not matched to a gene; V was cut back by 2 bases and J by 1 base. DNA of the CDR3: TGTGCCAGCAGTTACGGTTGGGGGGGATCCCAAGAGACCCAGTACTTC. Its protein product is CASSYGWGGSQETQYF.

Only one count was recorded for this clone. The chain links TRBV11-2 to TRBJ1-1, with unresolved D. The CDR3 covers 12 residues. V lost 7 bases to trimming and J lost 6 bases, with 12 bases between them. CDR1 and CDR2 (germline): SGHAT, FQNNGV. The CDR3 bases are TGTGCCAGCACGAAACGCCGTGCTGAAGCTTTCTTT. It translates to CASTKRRAEAFF.

The gene calls are TRBV28 and TRBJ2-3, with TRBD2 matching 13 bases. Germline loops: CDR1 MDHEN, CDR2 SYDVKM. With V trimmed by 7 bases and J by 5 bases, 6 bases remained unmatched. The CDR3 sequence is 15 residues long. CDR3 residues: CASNSGLAGKDTQYF. DNA of the CDR3: TGTGCCAGCAATTCGGGACTAGCGGGAAAAGATACGCAGTATTTT.

This clone was picked up one time. The V call is TRBV6-1, the J call TRBJ1-1; perhaps TRBD1 as D (5 bases). The germline V gene has CDR1 MNHNS and CDR2 SASEGT. This CDR3 comprises 13 residues. The ends were cut back, 7 bases at V and 11 bases at J, with 20 bases in the middle. CDR3 sequence reads: CASNESGRPGAFF. The CDR3 region has the DNA TGTGCCAGCAACGAGTCAGGGCGCCCCGGGGCTTTCTTT.

The chain uses TRBV28 and TRBJ1-6; 7 bases are shared with TRBD1. The CDR3 spans 17 residues. Per the germline V gene, CDR1 is MDHEN and CDR2 is SYDVKM. The V gene end was trimmed by 6 bases and the J gene end by 0 bases; junction bases not matched to a gene: 8. CDR3 amino acids: CASRANRGSSYNSPLHF. CDR3 coding DNA: TGTGCCAGCAGAGCTAACAGGGGAAGCTCCTATAATTCACCCCTCCACTTT.

This clone appeared a single time. In DNA, the CDR3 is TGTGCCAGCAGCGTAGGATATCCTAACTATGGCTACACCTTC. Protein sequence: CASSVGYPNYGYTF. The chain joins TRBV9 to TRBJ1-2, with D hard to call. V gave up 0 bases and J gave up 0 bases, with 6 bases separating them. The CDR3 sequence is 14 residues long. Looked up from germline, CDR1 is SGDLS and CDR2 is YYNGEE.

The V gene is TRBV29-1, the J gene TRBJ1-1; TRBD1 is a possible D gene (6 bases). V was shortened by 7 bases and J by 6 bases, with 18 bases between the two germline ends. This CDR3 has 13 residues. Germline assignment: CDR1 SQVTM and CDR2 ANQGSEA. CDR3 sequence: CSAVPGDWAEAFF. CDR3 nucleotides: TGCAGCGCCGTTCCAGGGGATTGGGCTGAAGCTTTCTTT.

The chain recombines TRBV7-2 with TRBJ1-1; 7 bases are shared with TRBD1. The V gene end was trimmed by 3 bases and the J gene end by 5 bases; junction bases not matched to a gene: 6. This CDR3 is built from 14 residues. The germline CDR1 and CDR2 sequences are SGHTA and FQGNSA. DNA for the CDR3: TGTGCCAGCAGCTTCCAACACAGGGGAACTGAAGCTTTCTTT. This codes for CASSFQHRGTEAFF.

This clone was seen just once. This chain connects TRBV27 to TRBJ2-4, with D maybe TRBD1 (6 bases). This CDR3 spans 16 amino acids. V gave up 6 bases and J gave up 6 bases, with 21 bases separating them. CDR1 MNHEY and CDR2 SMNVEV come from the germline V gene (reference sequence). CDR3 loop: CASRPTPGRGLNIQYF. CDR3 DNA sequence: TGTGCCAGCAGACCAACCCCTGGCAGGGGATTAAACATTCAGTACTTC.

The genes are TRBV9 and TRBJ2-5, with D perhaps given as TRBD1 or TRBD2 (5 bases each). The CDR3 is 16 residues long. CDR1 and CDR2 (germline): SGDLS, YYNGEE. With 3 bases removed from V and 4 bases from J, the gap between germline ends came to 19 bases. CDR3 nucleotides: TGTGCCAGCAGCGCCGGGACGGGCACCCCCTCAGAGACCCAGTACTTC. Its protein is CASSAGTGTPSETQYF.

This rearrangement joins TRBV15 to TRBJ2-7; no reliable D call. Germline V gene sequence: CDR1 LNHNV, CDR2 YYDKDF (reference sequence). CDR3 size: 14 residues. The V end was cut by 0 bases, the J end by 3 bases, with 9 bases between. The CDR3 DNA follows: TGTGCCACCAGCAGAGATCTCCACATCTACGAGCAGTACTTC. Protein product: CATSRDLHIYEQYF.

This clone appeared a single time. The gene calls are TRBV20-1 and TRBJ2-7; TRBD2 is a possible D gene (5 bases). The CDR3 runs to 11 residues. The V end was cut by 6 bases, the J end by 5 bases, with 11 bases between. Germline CDR1 DFQATT, CDR2 SNEGSKA (reference sequence). For the CDR3, the DNA is TGCAGTGCCGCCAGCGGTAACGAGCAGTACTTC. This translates into CSAASGNEQYF.

The chain employs TRBV27 and TRBJ1-5, with no clear D. This CDR3 is 14 amino acids long. In germline, CDR1 is MNHEY, CDR2 SMNVEV (reference sequence). V was trimmed by 7 bases and J by 2 bases, leaving 12 bases between them. The CDR3 sequence: CASIFSNGNQPQHF. DNA of the CDR3: TGTGCCAGCATATTTTCGAATGGCAATCAGCCCCAGCATTTT.

The CDR3 DNA follows: TGTGCCAGCAGCGTCCGGGGGTGCGGCTACCCCTACAATGAGCAGTTCTTC. Protein sequence: CASSVRGCGYPYNEQFF. The chain couples TRBV21-1 to TRBJ2-1; the table's D call of TRBD2 was not tested on the DNA. TRBV21-1 has pseudogene status. The CDR3 is 17 amino acids.

The rearrangement uses TRBV7-9 and TRBJ2-7; the D gene is possibly TRBD2 (5 bases). Per germline, CDR1 SEHNR and CDR2 FQNEAQ (reference sequence). Trimming cost V 1 base and J 5 bases, with 9 bases left between them. The CDR3 has 13 amino acids. CDR3 sequence reads: CASSLGGLDEQYF. CDR3 DNA sequence: TGTGCCAGCAGCTTAGGAGGGCTCGACGAGCAGTACTTC.

This chain links TRBV7-9 with TRBJ2-5, with D possibly being TRBD2 (5 bases). Germline lookup yields CDR1 SEHNR and CDR2 FQNEAQ (reference sequence). The CDR3 runs 14 residues. V lost 4 bases and J 5 bases, leaving 14 bases between the germline ends. For the CDR3, the DNA is TGTGCCAGCAGCTCCGGGTTTGGCGGGGAGACCCAGTACTTC. Translated, it gives CASSSGFGGETQYF.

The V and J genes are TRBV7-2 and TRBJ2-7, with no clear D. The CDR3 is made up of 14 amino acids. In germline, CDR1 is SGHTA, CDR2 FQGNSA. V lost 6 bases and J lost 1, with 13 bases in between. CDR3 loop: CASSTFGASYEQYF. CDR3 nucleotide sequence: TGTGCCAGCAGTACTTTTGGCGCATCCTACGAGCAGTACTTC.

The V gene is TRBV5-1, the J gene TRBJ1-4; TRBD1 matches 7 bases. Trimming cost V 5 bases and J 5 bases; bases outside gene matches: 6. The CDR3 has 14 residues. Germline CDR1 reads SGHRS; CDR2 reads YFSETQ. The CDR3 nucleotides are TGCGCCAGCAGGCCGGGACAGAAGAATGAAAAACTGTTTTTT. It yields the protein CASRPGQKNEKLFF. The entire variable domain, with the rest obtained from reference TRBV5-1 and TRBJ1-4, is as follows: KAGVTQTPRYLIKTRGQQVTLSCSPISGHRSVSWYQQTPGQGLQFLFEYFSETQRNKGNFPGRFSGRQFSNSRSEMNVSTLELGDSALYLCASRPGQKNEKLFFGSGTQLSVL.